The sequence of this T cell receptor beta chain was determined in a study of cytomegalovirus exposure and HLA in healthy donors. Points on this clone: Its specificity is unknown.

Trimming removed 8 bases from V and 8 bases from J, with 12 bases in between. In germline, CDR1 is MDHEN, CDR2 SYDVKM. This CDR3 is built from 12 residues. General study findings and limits: While the bulk of TCR sequences proved rare, some public TCRs turned up in many donors.

Assay: immunoSEQ multiplex PCR; the TCRdb copy retains only in-frame clones and omits some. The table records tens of thousands of clones, about 93% of them present only once. The rearrangement joins TRBV28 to TRBJ1-4; possibly TRBD1 for D (6 bases). What was sequenced was PBMCs. This clonotype was obtained from a woman younger than 30 in good health and CMV-seronegative. The CDR3 loop reads CASREGGEKLFF. CDR3 nucleotide sequence: TGTGCCAGCCGGGAGGGGGGAGAAAAACTGTTTTTT.